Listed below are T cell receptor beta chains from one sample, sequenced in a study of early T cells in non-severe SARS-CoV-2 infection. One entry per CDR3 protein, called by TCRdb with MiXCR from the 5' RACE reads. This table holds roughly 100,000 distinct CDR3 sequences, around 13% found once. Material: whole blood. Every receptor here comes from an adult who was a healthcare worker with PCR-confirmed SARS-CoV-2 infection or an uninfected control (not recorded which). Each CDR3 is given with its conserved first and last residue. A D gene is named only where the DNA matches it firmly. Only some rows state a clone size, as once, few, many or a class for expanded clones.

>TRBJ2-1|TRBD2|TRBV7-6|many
CASSLVRLAGDAFYNEQFF
TGTGCCAGCAGCTTAGTACGGCTAGCGGGAGATGCTTTCTACAATGAGCAGTTCTTC
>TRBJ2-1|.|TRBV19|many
CASSSPRDTRDHNEQFF
TGTGCCAGTAGTAGCCCCCGGGACACGAGGGACCACAATGAGCAGTTCTTC
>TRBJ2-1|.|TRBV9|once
CASSVADERGRNEQFF
TGTGCCAGCAGCGTAGCTGATGAAAGGGGTCGGAATGAGCAGTTCTTC
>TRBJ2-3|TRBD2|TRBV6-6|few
CASQRTPGVAGGRVVSTDTQYF
TGTGCCAGCCAGAGGACTCCCGGGGTAGCGGGAGGTCGGGTTGTCAGCACAGATACGCAGTATTTT
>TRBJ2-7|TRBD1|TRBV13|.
CASSRGQGRNEQYF
TGTGCCAGCAGCCGGGGACAGGGGAGAAACGAGCAGTACTTC
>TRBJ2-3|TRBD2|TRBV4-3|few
CASSQDPSGSRAQYF
TGCGCCAGCAGCCAAGACCCTAGCGGGAGCAGGGCGCAGTATTTT
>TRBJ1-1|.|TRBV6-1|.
CASSESGGRTEAFF
TGTGCCAGCAGTGAGTCGGGGGGCAGGACTGAAGCTTTCTTT
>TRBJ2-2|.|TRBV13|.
CASSYGTQNTGELFF
TGTGCCAGCAGCTACGGAACCCAGAACACCGGGGAGCTGTTTTTT
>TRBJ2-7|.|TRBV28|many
CASSPGQRVYEQYF
TGTGCCAGCAGCCCCGGACAGAGGGTATACGAGCAGTACTTC
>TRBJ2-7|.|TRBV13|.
CASSSGGDDGYEQYF
TGTGCCAGCAGCTCCGGAGGGGACGATGGGTACGAGCAGTACTTC
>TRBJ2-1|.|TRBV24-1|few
CATSGAGGSNEQFF
TGTGCCACCAGTGGCGCAGGGGGGAGCAATGAGCAGTTCTTC
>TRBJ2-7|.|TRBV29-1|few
CSVEASTYEQYF
TGCAGCGTTGAAGCCAGCACCTACGAGCAGTACTTC
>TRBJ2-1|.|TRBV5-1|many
CASGRDHLNEQFF
TGCGCCAGCGGGCGTGATCACCTCAATGAGCAGTTCTTC
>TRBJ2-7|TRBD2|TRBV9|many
CASSVGTSGTYEQYF
TGTGCCAGCAGCGTAGGGACTAGCGGGACCTACGAGCAGTACTTC
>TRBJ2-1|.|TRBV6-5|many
CASRHTEDNEQFF
TGTGCCAGCCGCCATACGGAGGACAATGAGCAGTTCTTC
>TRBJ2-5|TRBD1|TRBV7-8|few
CASSATGGETQYF
TGTGCCAGCAGCGCGACAGGGGGGGAGACCCAGTACTTC
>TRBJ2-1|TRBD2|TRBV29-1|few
CSARREGLYNEQFF
TGCAGCGCCCGGCGGGAGGGGCTTTACAATGAGCAGTTCTTC
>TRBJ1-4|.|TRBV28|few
CASSTRTRRQKLFF
TGTGCCAGCAGTACCCGGACTCGGCGCCAAAAACTGTTTTTT
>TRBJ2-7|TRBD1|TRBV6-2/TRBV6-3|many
CASSRPTGGNEQYF
TGTGCCAGCAGCCGACCTACAGGGGGCAACGAGCAGTACTTC
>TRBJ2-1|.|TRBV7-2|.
CASSPDEVVSYNEQFF
TGTGCCAGCAGCCCTGACGAAGTTGTCTCCTACAATGAGCAGTTCTTC
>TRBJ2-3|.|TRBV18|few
CASSPPQVDTQYF
TGTGCCAGCTCACCACCTCAAGTCGATACGCAGTATTTT
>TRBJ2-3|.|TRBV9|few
CASSVDRTSPSTDTQYF
TGTGCCAGCAGCGTAGATCGGACCTCTCCTAGCACAGATACGCAGTATTTT
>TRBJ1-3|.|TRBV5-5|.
CASSLASQGNTIYF
TGTGCCAGCAGCTTGGCGTCACAAGGAAACACCATATATTTT
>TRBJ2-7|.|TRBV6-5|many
CASSFDYEQYF
TGTGCCAGCAGTTTTGACTACGAGCAGTACTTC
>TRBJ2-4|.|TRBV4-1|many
CASSQGMIAGDLAKNIQYF
TGCGCCAGCAGCCAAGGAATGATTGCAGGGGACCTAGCCAAAAACATTCAGTACTTC
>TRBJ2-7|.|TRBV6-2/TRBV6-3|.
CASSYGGDFHEQYF
TGTGCCAGCAGTTATGGGGGAGACTTCCACGAGCAGTACTTC
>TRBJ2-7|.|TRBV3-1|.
CASSQAIPVLYF
TGTGCCAGCAGCCAAGCGATTCCCGTCCTGTACTTC
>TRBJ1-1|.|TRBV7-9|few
CASSSLQTEKEAFF
TGTGCCAGCAGCTCTCTCCAGACAGAAAAGGAAGCTTTCTTT
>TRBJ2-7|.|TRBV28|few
CASSPGPNSYEQYF
TGTGCCAGCAGCCCTGGCCCTAACTCCTACGAGCAGTACTTC
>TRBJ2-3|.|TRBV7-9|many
CASSRIGAQYF
TGTGCCAGCAGCCGGATCGGCGCACAGTATTTT
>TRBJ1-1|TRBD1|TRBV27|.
CASSSLWDRGRFGAFF
TGTGCCAGCAGTTCCCTATGGGACAGGGGGCGATTTGGGGCTTTCTTT
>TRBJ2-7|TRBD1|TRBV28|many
CASSLLDRGSYEQYF
TGTGCCAGCAGCCTCCTCGACAGGGGGTCCTACGAGCAGTACTTC
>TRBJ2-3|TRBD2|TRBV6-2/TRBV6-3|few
CASRPVAGGLGDTQYF
TGTGCCAGTCGACCGGTAGCGGGAGGTCTGGGAGATACGCAGTATTTT
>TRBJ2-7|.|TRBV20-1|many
CSATLNTHEQYF
TGCAGTGCTACCCTAAATACCCACGAGCAGTACTTC
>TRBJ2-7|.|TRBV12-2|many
CAFTSPPSDYEQYF
TGTGCATTTACATCCCCCCCATCGGACTACGAGCAGTACTTC
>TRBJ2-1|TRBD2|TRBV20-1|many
CSAKAGGSYNEQFF
TGCAGTGCTAAGGCGGGGGGCTCCTACAATGAGCAGTTCTTC
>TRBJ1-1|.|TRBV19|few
CASSIGDPGNTEAFF
TGTGCCAGTAGTATAGGGGATCCGGGAAACACTGAAGCTTTCTTT
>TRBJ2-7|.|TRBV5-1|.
CASSLTRGWVYEQYF
TGCGCCAGCAGCTTGACTCGAGGCTGGGTCTACGAGCAGTACTTC
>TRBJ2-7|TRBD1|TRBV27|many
CASSLSRGISYEQYF
TGTGCCAGCAGTCTATCCAGGGGGATATCCTACGAGCAGTACTTC